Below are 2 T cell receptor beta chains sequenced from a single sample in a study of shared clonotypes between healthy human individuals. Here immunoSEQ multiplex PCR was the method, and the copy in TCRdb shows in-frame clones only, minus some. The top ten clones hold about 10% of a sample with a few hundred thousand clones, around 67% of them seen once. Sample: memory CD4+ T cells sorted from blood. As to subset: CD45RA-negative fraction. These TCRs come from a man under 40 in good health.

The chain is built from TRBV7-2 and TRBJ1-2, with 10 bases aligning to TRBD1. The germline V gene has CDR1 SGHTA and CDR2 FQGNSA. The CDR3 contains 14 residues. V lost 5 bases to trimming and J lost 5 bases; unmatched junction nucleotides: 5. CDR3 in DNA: TGTGCCAGCAGCCCAGGACAGGGGGTTTATGGCTACACCTTC. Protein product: CASSPGQGVYGYTF.

The CDR3 region is CASRYSGANTGELFF. The CDR3, as DNA: TGTGCCAGTAGATATAGCGGGGCGAACACCGGGGAGCTGTTTTTT. The chain is built from TRBV19 and TRBJ2-2; 8 bases are a match to TRBD2. The V segment lost 6 bases and the J segment 0 bases; nucleotides outside the gene matches: 3. This CDR3 comprises 15 residues. CDR1 LNHDA and CDR2 SQIVND come from the germline V gene (reference sequence). Together with reference TRBV19 and TRBJ2-2, the CDR3 gives the full variable domain: DGGITQSPKYLFRKEGQNVTLSCEQNLNHDAMYWYRQDPGQGLRLIYYSQIVNDFQKGDIAEGYSVSREKKESFPLTVTSAQKNPTAFYLCASRYSGANTGELFFGEGSRLTVL.